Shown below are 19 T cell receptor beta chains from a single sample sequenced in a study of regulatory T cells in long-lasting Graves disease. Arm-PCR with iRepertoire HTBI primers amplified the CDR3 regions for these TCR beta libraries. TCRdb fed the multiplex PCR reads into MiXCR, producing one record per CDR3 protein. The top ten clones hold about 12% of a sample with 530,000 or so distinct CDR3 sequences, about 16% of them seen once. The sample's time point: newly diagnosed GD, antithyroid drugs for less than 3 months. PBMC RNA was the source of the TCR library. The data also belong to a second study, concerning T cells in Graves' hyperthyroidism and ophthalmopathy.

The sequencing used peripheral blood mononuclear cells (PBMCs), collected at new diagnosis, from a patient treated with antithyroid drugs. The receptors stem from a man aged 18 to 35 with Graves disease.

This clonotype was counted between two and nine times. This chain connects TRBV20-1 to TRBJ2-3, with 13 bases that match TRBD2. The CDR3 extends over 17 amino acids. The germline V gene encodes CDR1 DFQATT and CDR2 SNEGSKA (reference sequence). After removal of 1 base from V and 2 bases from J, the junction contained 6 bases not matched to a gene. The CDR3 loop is CSARGTSGSGYTDTQYF. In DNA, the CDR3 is TGCAGTGCTAGAGGGACTAGCGGGAGTGGGTACACAGATACGCAGTATTTT.

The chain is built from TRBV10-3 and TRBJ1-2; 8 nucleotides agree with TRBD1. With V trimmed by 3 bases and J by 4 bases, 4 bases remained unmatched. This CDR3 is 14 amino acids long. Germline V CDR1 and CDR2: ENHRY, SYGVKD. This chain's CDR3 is CAISEGQGAYGYTF. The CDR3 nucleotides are TGTGCCATCAGTGAAGGACAGGGCGCCTATGGCTACACCTTC.

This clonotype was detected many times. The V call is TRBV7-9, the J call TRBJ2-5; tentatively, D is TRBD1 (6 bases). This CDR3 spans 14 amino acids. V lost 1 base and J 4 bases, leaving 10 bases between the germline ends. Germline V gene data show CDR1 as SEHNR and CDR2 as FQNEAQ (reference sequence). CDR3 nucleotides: TGTGCCAGCAGCTTAGTGGACAGAGCAGAGACCCAGTACTTC. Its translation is CASSLVDRAETQYF.

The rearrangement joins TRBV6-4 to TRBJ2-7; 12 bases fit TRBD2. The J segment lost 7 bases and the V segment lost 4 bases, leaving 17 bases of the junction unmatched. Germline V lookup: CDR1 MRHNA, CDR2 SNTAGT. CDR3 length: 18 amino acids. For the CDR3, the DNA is TGTGCCAGCAGTGGTCGACAGGGAGGGACTAGCGGGCTCCGGGAGCAGTACTTC. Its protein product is CASSGRQGGTSGLREQYF.

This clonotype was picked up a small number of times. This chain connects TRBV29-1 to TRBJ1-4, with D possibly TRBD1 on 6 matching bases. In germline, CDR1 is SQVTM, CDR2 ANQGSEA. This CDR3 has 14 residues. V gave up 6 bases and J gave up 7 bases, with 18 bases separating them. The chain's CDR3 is CSVTEQGISEKLFF. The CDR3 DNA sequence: TGCAGCGTAACCGAGCAGGGGATAAGTGAAAAACTGTTTTTT.

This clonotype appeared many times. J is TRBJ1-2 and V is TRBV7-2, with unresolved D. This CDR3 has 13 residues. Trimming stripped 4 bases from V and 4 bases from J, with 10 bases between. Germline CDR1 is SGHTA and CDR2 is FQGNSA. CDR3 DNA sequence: TGTGCCAGCAGCTCTATCGGGAGCTATGGCTACACCTTC. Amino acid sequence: CASSSIGSYGYTF.

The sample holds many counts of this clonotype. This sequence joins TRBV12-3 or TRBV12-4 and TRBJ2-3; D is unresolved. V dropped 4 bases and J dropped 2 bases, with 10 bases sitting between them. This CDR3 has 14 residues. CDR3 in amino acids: CASSSAVNTDTQYF. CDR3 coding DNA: TGTGCCAGCAGTTCCGCGGTGAACACAGATACGCAGTATTTT.

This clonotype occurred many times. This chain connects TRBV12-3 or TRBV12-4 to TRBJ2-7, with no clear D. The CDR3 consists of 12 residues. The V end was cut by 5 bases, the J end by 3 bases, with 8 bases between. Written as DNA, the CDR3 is TGTGCCAGCAGTCCTGCATACTACGAGCAGTACTTC. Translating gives CASSPAYYEQYF.

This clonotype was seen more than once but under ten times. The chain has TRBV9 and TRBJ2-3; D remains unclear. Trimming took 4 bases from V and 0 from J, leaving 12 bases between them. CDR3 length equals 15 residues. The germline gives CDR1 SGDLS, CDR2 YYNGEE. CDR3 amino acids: CASSPQLTSTDTQYF. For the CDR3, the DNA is TGTGCCAGCAGCCCCCAGTTGACTAGCACAGATACGCAGTATTTT.

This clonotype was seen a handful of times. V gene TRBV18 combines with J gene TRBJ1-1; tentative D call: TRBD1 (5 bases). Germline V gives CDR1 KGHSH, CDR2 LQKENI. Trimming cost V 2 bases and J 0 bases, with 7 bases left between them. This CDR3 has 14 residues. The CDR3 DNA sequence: TGTGCCAGCTCACCATCACAGGTGAACACTGAAGCTTTCTTT. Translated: CASSPSQVNTEAFF.

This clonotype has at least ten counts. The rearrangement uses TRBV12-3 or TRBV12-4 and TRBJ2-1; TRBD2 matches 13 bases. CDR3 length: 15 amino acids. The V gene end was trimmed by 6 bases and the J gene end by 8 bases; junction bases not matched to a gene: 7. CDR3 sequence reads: CASRKLAGGLDEQFF. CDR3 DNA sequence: TGTGCCAGCAGGAAACTAGCGGGAGGGCTCGATGAGCAGTTCTTC.

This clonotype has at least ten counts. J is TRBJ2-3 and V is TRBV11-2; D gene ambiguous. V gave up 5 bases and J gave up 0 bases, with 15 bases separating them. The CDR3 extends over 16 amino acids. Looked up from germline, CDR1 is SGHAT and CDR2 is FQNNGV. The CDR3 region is CASSQRAVRSTDTQYF. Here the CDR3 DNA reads TGTGCCAGCAGCCAAAGAGCTGTGCGGAGCACAGATACGCAGTATTTT.

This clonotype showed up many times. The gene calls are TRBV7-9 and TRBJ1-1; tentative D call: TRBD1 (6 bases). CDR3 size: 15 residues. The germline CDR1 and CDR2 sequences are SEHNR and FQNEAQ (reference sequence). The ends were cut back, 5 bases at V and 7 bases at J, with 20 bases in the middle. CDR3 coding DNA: TGTGCCAGCAGCCCTCAAGGGGGTAAAACTGGTGAAGCTTTCTTT. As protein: CASSPQGGKTGEAFF. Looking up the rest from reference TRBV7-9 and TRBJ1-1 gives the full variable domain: DTGVSQNPRHKITKRGQNVTFRCDPISEHNRLYWYRQTLGQGPEFLTYFQNEAQLEKSRLLSDRFSAERPKGSFSTLEIQRTEQGDSAMYLCASSPQGGKTGEAFFGQGTRLTVV.

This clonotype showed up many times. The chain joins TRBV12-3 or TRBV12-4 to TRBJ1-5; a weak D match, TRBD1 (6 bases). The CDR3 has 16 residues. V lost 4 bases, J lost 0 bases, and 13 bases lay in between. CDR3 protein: CASSSNRDHSNQPQHF. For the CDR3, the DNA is TGTGCCAGCAGTTCCAACAGGGACCATAGCAATCAGCCCCAGCATTTT.

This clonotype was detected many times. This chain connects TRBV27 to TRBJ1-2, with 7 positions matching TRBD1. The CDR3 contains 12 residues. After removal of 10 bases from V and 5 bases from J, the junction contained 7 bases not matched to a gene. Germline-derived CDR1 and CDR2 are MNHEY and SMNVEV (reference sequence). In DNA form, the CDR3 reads TGTGCCACCAGGGGGAGGAGGTATGGCTACACCTTC. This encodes CATRGRRYGYTF.

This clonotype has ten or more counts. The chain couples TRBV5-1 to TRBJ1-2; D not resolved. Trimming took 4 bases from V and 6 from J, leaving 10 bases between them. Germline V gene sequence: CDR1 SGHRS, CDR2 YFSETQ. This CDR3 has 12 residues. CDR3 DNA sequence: TGCGCCAGCAGCCCCGTTGAGGATGGCTACACCTTC. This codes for CASSPVEDGYTF.

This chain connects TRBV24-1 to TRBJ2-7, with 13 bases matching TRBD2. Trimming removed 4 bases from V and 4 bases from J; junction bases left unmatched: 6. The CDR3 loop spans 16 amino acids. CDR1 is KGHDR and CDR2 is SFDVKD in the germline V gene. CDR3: CATSDSGTSGVYEQYF. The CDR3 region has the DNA TGTGCCACCAGTGACTCCGGGACTAGCGGGGTATACGAGCAGTACTTC.

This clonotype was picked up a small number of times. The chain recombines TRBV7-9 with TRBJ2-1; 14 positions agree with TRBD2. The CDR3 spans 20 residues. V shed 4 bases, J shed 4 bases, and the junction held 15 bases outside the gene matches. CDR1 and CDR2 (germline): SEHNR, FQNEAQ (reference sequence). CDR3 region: CASSSPPGLAGERVYNEQFF. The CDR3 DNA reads TGTGCCAGCAGCTCCCCCCCGGGACTAGCGGGAGAAAGAGTTTACAATGAGCAGTTCTTC.

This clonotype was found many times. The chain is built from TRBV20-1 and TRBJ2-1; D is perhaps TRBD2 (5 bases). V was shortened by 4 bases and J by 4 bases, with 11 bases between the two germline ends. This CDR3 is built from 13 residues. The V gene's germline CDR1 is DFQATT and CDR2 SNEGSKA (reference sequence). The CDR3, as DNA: TGCAGTGCTATAAGGGAGAGGTACAATGAGCAGTTCTTC. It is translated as CSAIRERYNEQFF.